The T cell receptor (beta chain) under discussion was sequenced for a study of cytomegalovirus exposure and HLA in healthy donors. Study observations and caveats: Accurate prediction of HLA-A and HLA-B alleles (for most subjects) was reportedly achieved from TCR beta sequences. Cytomegalovirus-associated status was assigned to 164 TCR beta chains.

Looked up from germline, CDR1 is SNHLY and CDR2 is FYNNEI. V was cut by 3 bases and J by 0 bases, with 9 bases left in between. This CDR3 is built from 15 residues. About this clone: The antigen is unknown.

PCR was performed using 60 Vbeta and 13 Jbeta primers. Sequencing was performed with immunoSEQ multiplex PCR; in TCRdb, only in-frame clones are kept and a portion is missing. This sample has around 85,000 clones, with 70% to 80% found just once. At collection, donors were nominally healthy, but unrecorded immune exposures were probable. Material for sequencing was PBMCs. The chain combines TRBV2 with TRBJ2-1; D call uncertain. The sequence came from a man under 40 in good health and CMV-seropositive. CDR3 residues: CASSDSPSSYNEQFF. For the CDR3, the DNA is TGTGCCAGCAGTGACTCTCCCAGCTCCTACAATGAGCAGTTCTTC. Together with reference TRBV2 and TRBJ2-1, the CDR3 gives the full variable domain: EPEVTQTPSHQVTQMGQEVILRCVPISNHLYFYWYRQILGQKVEFLVSFYNNEISEKSEIFDDQFSVERPDGSNFTLKIRSTKLEDSAMYFCASSDSPSSYNEQFFGPGTRLTVL.